The clone carrying this T cell receptor beta chain was counted between two and nine times. The sample is drawn from a study of identical twins. TCRdb processed the 5' RACE reads anew with MiXCR; each CDR3 protein has one entry. Found here are about 890,000 distinct CDR3 sequences, 9% to 15% of them singletons; the top ten hold about 1.5%. These data are also associated with another study on yellow fever vaccine responses in identical twins.

The sequencing input was PBMCs. The receptor's source is a woman younger than 30 in good health.

CDR3 protein: CASSIAGADTQYF. CDR3 bases: TGTGCCAGCAGTATAGCGGGGGCAGATACGCAGTATTTT. The rearrangement links TRBV6-1 to TRBJ2-3; 9 nucleotides match TRBD2. The CDR3 is 13 amino acids. V was pared by 5 bases and J by 4 bases, with 1 base of the junction left unmatched. Germline CDR1 reads MNHNS; CDR2 reads SASEGT.